This T cell receptor (beta chain) was sequenced for a study of cytomegalovirus exposure and HLA in healthy donors (dated by TCRdb to 2016 to 2017). Broadly, across the study: An earlier analysis of roughly 630 of the donors reported about 290 Gb of sequence data and 117 million unique TCR beta sequences from roughly 180 million T cells. Roughly 300 gigabases of sequencing data and 70 million to 100 million unique TCR sequences were included in an early release covering about 700 HLA-typed donors. Of the 398 genotyped donors, around 81% fell in the genetic ancestry cluster associated with self-reported Caucasian donors. The study was designed to test whether signatures of past pathogen exposure could be identified by cataloging public T cell receptors. The study used immunosequencing to profile the T cell repertoires of approximately 690 subjects and linked those repertoires to cytomegalovirus serostatus. Besides the first cohort of 550 to 750 subjects, a separate validation cohort made up of roughly 130 different subjects was used. To predict cytomegalovirus infection status, the study brought together high-throughput TCR immunosequencing, statistical association of individual TCRs with disease status, and machine learning. A later analysis re-analyzed previously published TCR beta repertoires from 660 or so donors and added high-resolution HLA genotyping to study TCR occurrence patterns. Rather than using new phenotypic data, the later analysis identified candidate immune exposures from TCR beta sequences and from how often those sequences occurred across donors. An earlier analysis of around 580 of the donors used high-throughput TCR beta sequencing to judge whether each TCR beta V gene segment behaved as functional or pseudogenic. Alongside the repertoire data, information on donor age, sex, ethnicity and CMV serostatus was compiled. In a later genetic analysis, genome-wide SNP genotypes for about 55% of the roughly 700 donors were used, and that subset was treated as a discovery cohort. All discovery cohort repertoires had been generated using a single sequencing platform. HLA typing covered class I and class II loci at four-digit resolution. Typing coverage differed by locus: A, B, C, DRB1 and DQB1 were typed in about 620-640 donors, DQA1 in approximately 520, DPA1 in some 600, and DPB1 in 450 to 490. About five DR-DQ haplotypes were treated as single units for association and clustering because of strong linkage in the cohort. Among several hundred genotyped donors of the cohort, an average of around 240,000 unique TCR beta nucleotide sequences was sequenced per donor, of which about 18% were non-productive.

Between the V and J ends, shortened by 1 base and 7 bases respectively, the junction contains 16 bases. Via the germline V gene, CDR1 is MGHRA and CDR2 YSYEKL. From the cysteine up to the phenylalanine, the CDR3 has a length of 15 residues. Kept here is only the CDR3 DNA, which spans 45 bases and is read in frame from base 1. Library generation was performed with the immunoSEQ multiplex PCR assay. The multiplex PCR relied on a mix of 60 forward primers for TCR Vbeta segments and 13 reverse primers for TCR Jbeta segments. A multiplex PCR assay on genomic DNA amplified the CDR3 region of rearranged TCR beta genes. The Illumina HiSeq System was used to sequence the amplified TCR beta libraries as 87-base-pair reads. The authors' pipeline ran thus. In a later analysis, 80 million or so unique TCR beta chains were counted across the 650 to 700 repertoires, and approximately 11 million of these chains were shared by at least two donors. A nearest-neighbor algorithm error-corrected the raw reads and collapsed the reads into unique sequences, merging closely related sequences to remove PCR and sequencing errors. To assign V, D and J gene segments, CDR3 sequences were aligned to IMGT reference sequences. Each retained sequence needed at least a six-nucleotide match to both a V gene segment and a J gene segment. Rearrangements were classified as productive when the CDR3 lacked stop codons and remained in frame with V and J, and all other rearrangements were classified as non-productive. Following IMGT convention, CDR3 was defined as the stretch from the second conserved V-encoded cysteine up to the conserved J-encoded phenylalanine. Sequences without an unambiguous match to a single V gene segment were excluded from the earlier analysis of approximately 560 of the donors. An earlier analysis of 500 to 600 of the donors classified V segments as functional when productive rearrangements were above 56.7% and as segregating when the standard deviation between donors was above 5%. A statistical classification framework was built to diagnose cytomegalovirus status from the catalog of TCR beta chain sequences. In a later analysis, TCR nucleotide sequences were compared against IMGT/GENE-DB human TR gene sequences so that V and J genes could be assigned. Using the TCRdist pipeline, a later analysis assigned CDR3 sequences along with most-parsimonious VDJ recombination scenarios. In a later analysis, each TCR beta chain was defined by its CDR3 amino acid sequence together with its V-gene family, and reads without a unique V-gene family were excluded. To address suspected cross-contamination and a sequencing artifact, a later analysis removed 592 highly shared, low-generation-probability nucleotide sequences. In a later analysis, a clonal expansion index was calculated for each public chain from normalized within-repertoire ranks of inferred template counts. Generation probabilities in a later analysis came from a VDJ recombination model fitted to out-of-frame rearrangements, and those results were checked against IGoR. In a later analysis, hypergeometric tests were used to score TCR-TCR, TCR-HLA and TCR-CMV co-occurrence, with a repertoire-size bias correction applied to TCR pairs. False discovery rates were estimated in a later analysis by permuting HLA or CMV assignments 20 times. A later analysis grouped co-occurring TCRs with DBSCAN, adding TCRdist sequence similarity when clustering within HLA-allele-positive subsets. Repertoires with fewer than 30,000 or more than 120,000 public chains, plus five repertoires with anomalous nucleotide sharing, were excluded from co-occurrence clustering. What TCRdb holds here is the immuneACCESS table cut down to in-frame rearrangements. Part of the clones is not present; checked against another copy, under half of the missing clones reflect an unresolved V gene, and the others are unexplained. The V and J calls and clone size come from that table; D and trimming were worked out from the DNA. This sample comprises roughly 100,000 clones, around 72% of them detected only once. Roughly 3.6% of the sample is taken by the ten largest.

The cohort consisted of approximately 690 healthy bone marrow donors. At the time of sampling, every cohort member was nominally healthy, though immune exposures that went unrecorded were likely present. The donor tested CMV seronegative and was one of the 352 seronegative cohort members. A peripheral blood sample was collected from each donor, and TCR beta sequencing was performed on peripheral blood mononuclear cells. Genomic DNA was extracted from the blood cell samples with the Qiagen DNeasy Blood Extraction Kit. As for this clone: No cognate antigen has been identified for it. No base qualities exist here, and no much larger clone lies one base off it.

What the research found in general, with its limitations: Correlated functional status among segregating V segments might reflect linkage disequilibrium, but an unknown experimental factor could not be ruled out. The study gave a list of some 150 TCR beta chains associated with cytomegalovirus. A later genetic analysis reported fewer N-insertions in productive TCRs among donors in an Asian-associated ancestry cluster than the approximately 670-donor mean. According to a later analysis, parvovirus B19, influenza, CMV and Epstein-Barr virus appeared linked to several top co-occurrence clusters. A cluster of highly shared sequence variants was judged likely to be a technical artifact of the sequencing pipeline. A further reported finding was that TCR beta sequences accurately predicted the HLA-A and HLA-B alleles for most subjects in the first cohort. Strong co-occurrence of HLA alleles, especially DR and DQ, made assigning TCR associations to individual alleles difficult. Because HLA typing was missing for some donors at each locus, association tests included only the typed subset. A few of the identified cytomegalovirus-associated TCR beta chains were confirmed in vitro to be specific for cytomegalovirus antigens. In a later analysis, TCR association rates were found to vary across HLA loci, with the most associated TCRs seen for DRB1 alleles and the fewest for HLA-C alleles. This cohort had only TCR beta chains sequenced, and the lack of alpha or paired-chain data limited which features could be detected. In both the original and validation cohorts, the classifier was reported to diagnose cytomegalovirus status with high specificity and sensitivity. A later analysis associated 17,000 or so TCR beta sequences with specific HLA alleles at a false discovery rate of 0.05. In a later analysis, HLA-associated TCR beta chains were found to be more clonally expanded and to have lower generation probabilities than equally common non-associated chains. In a later genetic analysis, a missense DCLRE1C variant was associated with V-gene and J-gene trimming of TCR beta chains, and the association was replicated in an independent cohort. While some public TCRs were present in many individuals, most TCR sequences turned up only very rarely across donors. Some IMGT-functional V segments, including TRBV6-2 and TRBV6-3, could not be told apart with the 87-base-pair reads, so those segments were excluded. For the cohort, immune exposure information was limited to CMV serostatus. It was suggested by the authors that the approach could potentially be generalized to other disease states and immunological phenotypes. Presence/absence analyses assumed roughly uniform sequencing depth across donors, an assumption that may not hold. Most CMV-associated TCR beta chains appeared to be HLA-restricted in a later analysis, and the HLA associations seemed to be driven largely by CMV exposure. An earlier analysis of some 590 of the donors showed that most TCR beta V segments appeared in productive rearrangements either about 87% or about 30% of the time, which broadly matched IMGT annotations. Because counts were too low, about 15 rarely observed V segments, including chromosome 9 orphons, were left out of the earlier analysis of some 640 of the donors.

This chain joins TRBV4-1 to TRBJ1-2; 6 matching bases give a weak D call of TRBD1. This clonotype originated in a man aged 35 to 55 in good health and CMV-seronegative. Sequences were obtained from PBMCs. The DNA is TGCGCCAGCAGCCAAGGTTCAGCTCCCAGGGGTGGCTACACCTTC. Translated, it gives CASSQGSAPRGGYTF.